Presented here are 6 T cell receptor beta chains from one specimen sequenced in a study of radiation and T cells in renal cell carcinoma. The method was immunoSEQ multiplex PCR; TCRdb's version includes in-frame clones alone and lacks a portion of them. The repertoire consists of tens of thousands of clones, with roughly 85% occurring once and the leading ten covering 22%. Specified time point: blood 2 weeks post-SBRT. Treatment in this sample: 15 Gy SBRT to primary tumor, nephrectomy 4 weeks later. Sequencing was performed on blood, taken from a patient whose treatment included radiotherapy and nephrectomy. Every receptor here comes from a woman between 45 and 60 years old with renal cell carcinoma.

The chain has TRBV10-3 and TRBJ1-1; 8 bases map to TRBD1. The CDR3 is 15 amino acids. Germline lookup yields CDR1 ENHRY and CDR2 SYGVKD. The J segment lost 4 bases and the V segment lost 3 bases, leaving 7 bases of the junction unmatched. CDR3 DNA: TGTGCCATCAGTGAATATGGACAGGGTCCCACTGAAGCTTTCTTT. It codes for CAISEYGQGPTEAFF.

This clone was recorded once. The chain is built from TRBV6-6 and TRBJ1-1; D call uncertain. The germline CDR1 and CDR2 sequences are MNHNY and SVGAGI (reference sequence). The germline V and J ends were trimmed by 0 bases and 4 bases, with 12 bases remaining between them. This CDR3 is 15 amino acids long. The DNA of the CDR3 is TGTGCCAGCAGTTACTCGAACCGGCTTACCACTGAAGCTTTCTTT. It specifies CASSYSNRLTTEAFF.

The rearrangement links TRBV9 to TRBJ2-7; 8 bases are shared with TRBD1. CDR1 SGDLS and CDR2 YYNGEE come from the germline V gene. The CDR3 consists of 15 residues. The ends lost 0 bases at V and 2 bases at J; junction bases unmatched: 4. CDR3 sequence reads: CASSVADRVTYEQYF. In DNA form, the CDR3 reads TGTGCCAGCAGCGTAGCGGACAGGGTGACCTACGAGCAGTACTTC. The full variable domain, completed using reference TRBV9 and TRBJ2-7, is DSGVTQTPKHLITATGQRVTLRCSPRSGDLSVYWYQQSLDQGLQFLIQYYNGEERAKGNILERFSAQQFPDLHSELNLSSLELGDSALYFCASSVADRVTYEQYFGPGTRLTVT.

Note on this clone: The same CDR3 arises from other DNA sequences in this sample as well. The CDR3 is CATSRDQGEVYEQYF. The CDR3 bases are TGTGCCACCAGCAGAGATCAGGGGGAAGTTTACGAGCAGTACTTC. V and J are TRBV15 and TRBJ2-7; 7 bases align to TRBD1. Germline V CDR1 and CDR2: LNHNV, YYDKDF (reference sequence). The CDR3 spans 15 residues. With V trimmed by 0 bases and J by 4 bases, 6 bases remained unmatched. The complete variable domain, with remaining parts taken from reference TRBV15 and TRBJ2-7, reads DAMVIQNPRYQVTQFGKPVTLSCSQTLNHNVMYWYQQKSSQAPKLLFHYYDKDFNNEADTPDNFQSRRPNTSFCFLDIRSPGLGDTAMYLCATSRDQGEVYEQYFGPGTRLTVT.

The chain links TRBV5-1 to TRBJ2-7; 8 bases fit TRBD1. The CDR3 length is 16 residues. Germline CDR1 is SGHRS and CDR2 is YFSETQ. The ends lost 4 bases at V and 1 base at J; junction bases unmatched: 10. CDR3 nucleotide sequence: TGCGCCAGCAGCATTAGCCCGACAGGGGCATCCTACGAGCAGTACTTC. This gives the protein CASSISPTGASYEQYF.

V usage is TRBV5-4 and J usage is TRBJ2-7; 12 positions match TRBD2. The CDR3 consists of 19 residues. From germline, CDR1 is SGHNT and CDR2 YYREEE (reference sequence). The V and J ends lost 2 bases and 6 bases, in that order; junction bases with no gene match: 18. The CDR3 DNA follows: TGTGCCAGCAGCTTTAACAGGGCCAGTTGGACTAGCGGGATGGTCGAGCAGTACTTC. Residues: CASSFNRASWTSGMVEQYF. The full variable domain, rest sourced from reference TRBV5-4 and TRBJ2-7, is ETGVTQSPTHLIKTRGQQVTLRCSSQSGHNTVSWYQQALGQGPQFIFQYYREEENGRGNFPPRFSGLQFPNYSSELNVNALELDDSALYLCASSFNRASWTSGMVEQYFGPGTRLTVT.